This entry lists 22 T cell receptor beta chains sequenced from one sample in a study of T cells in Graves' hyperthyroidism and ophthalmopathy. TCR beta CDR3 regions were amplified from RNA transcripts. First-round RT-PCR with HTBI primers amplified the TCR CDR3 region. MiXCR, run by TCRdb on the multiplex PCR reads, gives a single entry per CDR3 protein. The data hold about 590,000 distinct CDR3 sequences, with about 15% observed a single time. Specimen: blood. The receptor source for this set is a woman aged 25 to 45 with Graves' hyperthyroidism.

The table lists this clonotype with many counts. This chain links TRBV6-2 or TRBV6-3 with TRBJ1-5; 9 bases fit TRBD1. Germline CDR1 MNHEY, CDR2 SVGEGT. Trimming at V came to 8 bases and at J to 7 bases, leaving 12 bases not matched to a gene. CDR3 length: 15 residues. The CDR3 sequence is CASGRPRTGDQPQHF. DNA of the CDR3: TGTGCCAGCGGGCGCCCGAGGACAGGGGACCAGCCCCAGCATTTT.

As regards this clonotype: This may come from a read error, since a much larger clone is one base off. This sequence joins TRBV10-3 and TRBJ1-6, with 8 positions matching TRBD1. Germline lookup yields CDR1 ENHRY and CDR2 SYGVKD. CDR3 length: 13 residues. The trim removed 6 bases at V and 18 bases at J, leaving 13 bases unmatched. The CDR3 DNA reads as TGTGCCATCAGCGATGGACAGGGCCTTGCCCACCACTTT. Its translation is CAISDGQGLAHHF.

This clonotype showed up just a few times. V is TRBV9 and J is TRBJ1-6; TRBD1 matches at 7 bases. The V segment lost 4 bases and the J segment 8 bases; nucleotides outside the gene matches: 9. This CDR3 comprises 15 residues. Germline CDR1 SGDLS, CDR2 YYNGEE. CDR3 sequence: CASSQGQTGDSPLHF. CDR3 bases: TGTGCCAGCAGCCAGGGACAGACTGGGGATTCACCCCTCCACTTT.

There are many counts of this clonotype. The rearrangement links TRBV5-4 to TRBJ1-1; D remains unclear. The germline CDR1 and CDR2 sequences are SGHNT and YYREEE (reference sequence). This CDR3 comprises 14 residues. Trimming pared 3 bases from V and 4 bases from J, leaving 13 bases between. The CDR3 coding sequence is TGTGCCAGCAGCTCCCCCGGGAGGGCCACTGAAGCTTTCTTT. The encoded protein is CASSSPGRATEAFF.

The chain couples TRBV4-1 to TRBJ2-7; D ambiguous. Trimming cost V 0 bases and J 0 bases, with 6 bases left between them. CDR1 and CDR2 (germline): MGHRA, YSYEKL. The length of the CDR3 is 14 residues. The CDR3 region is CASSQEAASYEQYF. DNA of the CDR3: TGCGCCAGCAGCCAAGAAGCAGCCTCCTACGAGCAGTACTTC.

This chain connects TRBV20-1 to TRBJ2-1; 10 nucleotides align to TRBD2. Trimming took 2 bases from V and 7 from J; bases not matched to a gene: 11. This CDR3 spans 16 amino acids. CDR1 is DFQATT and CDR2 is SNEGSKA in the germline V gene (reference sequence). CDR3 nucleotides: TGCAGTGCTAGAATCGTCGGGTCGACTAGCGGGAATGAGCAGTTCTTC. This gives the protein CSARIVGSTSGNEQFF.

The genes are TRBV15 and TRBJ2-4, with D maybe TRBD2 (5 bases). The V gene lost 5 bases and the J gene lost 4 bases, with 9 bases spanning the gap. Germline assignment: CDR1 LNHNV and CDR2 YYDKDF (reference sequence). The CDR3 runs 13 residues. The CDR3 protein is CATSSRAKNIQYF. In nucleotides, the CDR3 is TGTGCCACCAGCTCGAGGGCGAAAAACATTCAGTACTTC.

Remarks on this clonotype: A clone one base away is much larger, so this may be a read error. The rearrangement joins TRBV5-5 to TRBJ1-1, with D possibly being TRBD1 (6 bases). Germline CDR1 SGHKS, CDR2 YYEKEE (reference sequence). The CDR3 spans 14 residues. V lost 7 bases and J 1 base, leaving 14 bases between the germline ends. The CDR3 here is CASGSPTGNTEAFF. The CDR3 DNA reads TGTGCCAGCGGCTCCCCGACAGGGAACACTGAAGCTTTCTTT.

This rearrangement joins TRBV29-1 to TRBJ2-6; 9 nucleotides match TRBD1. This CDR3 contains 19 residues. V shed 0 bases, J shed 1 base, and the junction held 10 bases outside the gene matches. The germline V gene encodes CDR1 SQVTM and CDR2 ANQGSEA. CDR3 in amino acids: CSVEEAPGQGTSGANVLTF. In DNA form, the CDR3 reads TGCAGCGTTGAAGAGGCGCCGGGACAGGGAACTTCTGGGGCCAACGTCCTGACTTTC.

This clonotype was counted a few times. The rearrangement joins TRBV6-5 to TRBJ2-2, with D tentatively TRBD2 (6 bases). This CDR3 contains 16 residues. Germline CDR1 MNHEY, CDR2 SVGAGI. V was pared by 2 bases and J by 6 bases, with 16 bases between. The CDR3 coding sequence is TGTGCCAGCAGTTACGAGGGTGACGTAGCGGCCGGGGAGCTGTTTTTT. It specifies CASSYEGDVAAGELFF.

V usage is TRBV5-5 and J usage is TRBJ2-6; TRBD2 matches at 7 bases. The V and J ends lost 0 bases and 2 bases, in that order; junction bases with no gene match: 2. From germline, CDR1 is SGHKS and CDR2 YYEKEE (reference sequence). The CDR3 is 16 amino acids. DNA of the CDR3: TGTGCCAGCAGCTTGGGGGGGGGTCCTGGGGCCAACGTCCTGACTTTC. Translated, it gives CASSLGGGPGANVLTF.

This clonotype occurred many times. V is TRBV6-2 or TRBV6-3 and J is TRBJ2-2; TRBD1 matches 8 bases. V was clipped by 5 bases and J by 6 bases; unmatched bases: 2. CDR1 and CDR2 from the germline V gene are MNHEY and SVGEGT. The CDR3 has 13 amino acids. CDR3 sequence (DNA): TGTGCCAGCAGTACACAGGGGGCCGGGGAGCTGTTTTTT. This gives the protein CASSTQGAGELFF.

This sequence joins TRBV18 and TRBJ2-2, with D perhaps assigned TRBD1 or TRBD2 (5 bases each). The CDR3 is 16 residues long. CDR1 and CDR2 from the germline V gene are KGHSH and LQKENI. Trimming removed 1 base from V and 6 bases from J, with 15 bases in between. In DNA, the CDR3 is TGTGCCAGCTCACCACGGGACCAAGGGGATCCCGGGGAGCTGTTTTTT. Amino acid sequence: CASSPRDQGDPGELFF.

The table lists this clonotype with many counts. The chain uses TRBV7-2 and TRBJ2-2; the D is unclear. The CDR3 is 16 residues long. Trimming removed 5 bases at V and 0 bases at J, with 13 bases between. CDR1 and CDR2 from the germline V gene are SGHTA and FQGNSA. The DNA for the CDR3 is TGTGCCAGCAGCGCCGGGCAGGCCGCGAACACCGGGGAGCTGTTTTTT. Residues: CASSAGQAANTGELFF.

This clonotype was observed many times. The chain carries TRBV29-1 and TRBJ2-1; TRBD2 agrees at 9 bases. The CDR3 contains 19 residues. Germline V gives CDR1 SQVTM, CDR2 ANQGSEA. J was trimmed by 0 bases and V by 3 bases; bases with no gene match: 15. CDR3 sequence (DNA): TGCAGCGTTGAGAGGGGCCGTGGACTAGCGTCAAACTCCTACAATGAGCAGTTCTTC. This encodes CSVERGRGLASNSYNEQFF.

The chain joins TRBV4-1 to TRBJ1-1; D possibly corresponds to TRBD1 (5 bases). The V gene lost 4 bases and the J gene lost 3 bases, with 18 bases spanning the gap. The CDR3 is 16 amino acids. From germline, CDR1 is MGHRA and CDR2 YSYEKL. CDR3: CASSPARPSGYTEAFF. The CDR3 nucleotides are TGCGCCAGCAGCCCAGCCCGTCCGTCAGGGTACACTGAAGCTTTCTTT.

V and J are TRBV7-2 and TRBJ2-7, with 9 bases aligning to TRBD2. V was clipped by 3 bases and J by 6 bases; unmatched bases: 9. The CDR3 runs to 15 residues. The germline V gene has CDR1 SGHTA and CDR2 FQGNSA. The CDR3 DNA sequence: TGTGCCAGCAGCTTTCCCGGGACTAGCCACACCGAGCAGTACTTC. It is translated as CASSFPGTSHTEQYF.

This clonotype appeared a few times. V gene TRBV19 combines with J gene TRBJ1-2, with D unresolved. V was pared by 5 bases and J by 4 bases, with 14 bases between. Per the germline V gene, CDR1 is LNHDA and CDR2 is SQIVND (reference sequence). The CDR3 runs 14 residues. The CDR3 DNA reads as TGTGCCAGTAGTCCGGGAATCGGAGCCTATGGCTACACCTTC. Translating it yields CASSPGIGAYGYTF.

Only a few counts were recorded for this clonotype. This could be a read error, since a much larger clone is one nucleotide away. A read error is likely, as this CDR3 ends without the conserved phenylalanine or tryptophan. The chain combines TRBV11-2 with TRBJ2-7; TRBD2 agrees at 10 bases. The V segment lost 3 bases and the J segment 0 bases; nucleotides outside the gene matches: 8. The CDR3 contains 17 residues. Germline CDR1 reads SGHAT; CDR2 reads FQNNGV. CDR3 sequence (DNA): TGTGCCAGCAGCTTCCGCGACACTAGCGGGACCTCCTACGAGCAGTACTCC. This translates into CASSFRDTSGTSYEQYS.

In this sample, this clonotype turned up many times. The chain carries TRBV6-5 and TRBJ2-5; 7 nucleotides line up with TRBD2. The CDR3 loop spans 14 amino acids. CDR1 and CDR2 from the germline V gene are MNHEY and SVGAGI. The V segment lost 2 bases and the J segment 2 bases; nucleotides outside the gene matches: 2. The CDR3 spells CASSYRGGQETQYF. Here the CDR3 DNA reads TGTGCCAGCAGTTACCGGGGAGGGCAAGAGACCCAGTACTTC.

This chain joins TRBV29-1 and TRBJ2-7, with D tentatively TRBD2 (6 bases). The V end was cut by 1 base, the J end by 5 bases, with 15 bases between. The CDR3 extends over 14 amino acids. Germline V gene lookup returns CDR1 SQVTM and CDR2 ANQGSEA. The CDR3 bases are TGCAGCGTTGAAGTCTCGGGGGAAGGCGACGAGCAGTACTTC. It translates to CSVEVSGEGDEQYF.

Here the CDR3 DNA reads TGTGCCAGCACCCGAGTAGCGGGCCAGTACAATGAGCAGTTCTTC. This sequence encodes CASTRVAGQYNEQFF. This rearrangement joins TRBV27 to TRBJ2-1, with 7 bases fitting TRBD2. The CDR3 loop spans 15 amino acids. Germline V gives CDR1 MNHEY, CDR2 SMNVEV (reference sequence). The V and J ends lost 7 bases and 4 bases, in that order; junction bases with no gene match: 10.